This T cell receptor (beta chain) is drawn from a study of T cells in women clearing cervical HPV infection. Sequenced by immunoSEQ multiplex PCR; TCRdb stores in-frame clones only, minus some. The table lists around 16,000 clones. CDR3 length: 14 residues. Germline V lookup: CDR1 MNHEY, CDR2 SVGEGT. V was shortened by 6 bases and J by 3 bases, with 14 bases between the two germline ends. With regard to this clone: The missing CDR3 end, 3 residues past where the read stops, is filled in from the germline J gene.

The gene calls are TRBV6-2 or TRBV6-3 and TRBJ2-5; D may be TRBD1 (5 bases). The receptor was derived from a woman between 18 and 69 years old with a cervical HPV16 infection that either progressed to CIN3+ or cleared (not recorded which). The sequenced sample was blood buffy coat. The CDR3 reads CASRAQASKETQYF. CDR3 DNA (partial): TGTGCCAGCAGGGCACAGGCGAGCAAAGAGACC.